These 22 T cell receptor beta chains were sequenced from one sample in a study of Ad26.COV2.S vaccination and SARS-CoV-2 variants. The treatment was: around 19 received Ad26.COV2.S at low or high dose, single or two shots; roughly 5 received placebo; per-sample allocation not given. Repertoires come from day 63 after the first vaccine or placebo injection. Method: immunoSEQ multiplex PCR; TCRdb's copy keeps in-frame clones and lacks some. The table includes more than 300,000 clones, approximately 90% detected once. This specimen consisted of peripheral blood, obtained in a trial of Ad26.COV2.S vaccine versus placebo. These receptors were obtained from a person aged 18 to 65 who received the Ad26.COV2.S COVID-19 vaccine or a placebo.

CDR3 bases: TGTGCTAGTGGTTTGGTGGGTACTGAAGCTTTCTTT. Translation: CASGLVGTEAFF. The chain uses TRBV12-5 and TRBJ1-1; D is uncertain. This CDR3 is 12 amino acids long. CDR1 and CDR2 (germline): LGHNT, FRNRAP. Trimming took 0 bases from V and 5 from J, leaving 4 bases between them.

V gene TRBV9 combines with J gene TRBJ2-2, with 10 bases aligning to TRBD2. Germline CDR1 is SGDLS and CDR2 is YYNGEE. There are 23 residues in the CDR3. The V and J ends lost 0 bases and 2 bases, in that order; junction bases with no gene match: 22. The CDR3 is CASSVAAGGPEGKIWSNTGELFF. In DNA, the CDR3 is TGTGCCAGCAGCGTAGCAGCGGGAGGGCCAGAAGGAAAAATTTGGTCTAACACCGGGGAGCTGTTTTTT. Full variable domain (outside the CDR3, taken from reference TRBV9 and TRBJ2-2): DSGVTQTPKHLITATGQRVTLRCSPRSGDLSVYWYQQSLDQGLQFLIQYYNGEERAKGNILERFSAQQFPDLHSELNLSSLELGDSALYFCASSVAAGGPEGKIWSNTGELFFGEGSRLTVL.

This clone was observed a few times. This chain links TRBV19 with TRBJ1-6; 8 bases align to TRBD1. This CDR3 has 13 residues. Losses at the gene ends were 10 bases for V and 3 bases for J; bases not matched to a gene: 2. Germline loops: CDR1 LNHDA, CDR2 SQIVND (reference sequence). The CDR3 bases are TGTGCCACCGGACAGGGCTATAATTCACCCCTCCACTTT. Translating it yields CATGQGYNSPLHF.

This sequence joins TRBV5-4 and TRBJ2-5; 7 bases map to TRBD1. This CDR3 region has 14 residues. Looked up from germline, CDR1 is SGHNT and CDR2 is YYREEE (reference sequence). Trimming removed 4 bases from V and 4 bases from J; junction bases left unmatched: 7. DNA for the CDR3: TGTGCCAGCAGCCGGAGACAGGGTATAGAGACCCAGTACTTC. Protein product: CASSRRQGIETQYF.

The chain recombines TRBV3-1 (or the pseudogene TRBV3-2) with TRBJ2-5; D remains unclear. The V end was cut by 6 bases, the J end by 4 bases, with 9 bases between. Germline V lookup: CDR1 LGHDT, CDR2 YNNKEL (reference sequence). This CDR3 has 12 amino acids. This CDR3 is CASRRLRETQYF. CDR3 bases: TGTGCCAGCAGGAGACTTAGAGAGACCCAGTACTTC.

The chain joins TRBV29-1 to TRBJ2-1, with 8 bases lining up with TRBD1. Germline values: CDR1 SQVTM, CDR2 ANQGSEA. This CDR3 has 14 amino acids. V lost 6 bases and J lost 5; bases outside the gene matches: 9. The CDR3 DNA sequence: TGCAGCGTGAGGGGACAGGTCCTGGACAATGAGCAGTTCTTC. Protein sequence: CSVRGQVLDNEQFF.

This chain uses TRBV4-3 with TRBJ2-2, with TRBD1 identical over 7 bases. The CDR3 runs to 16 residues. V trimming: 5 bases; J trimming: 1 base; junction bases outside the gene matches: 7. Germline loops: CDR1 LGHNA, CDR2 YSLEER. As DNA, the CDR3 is TGCGCCAGCAGCGCCTCGAGGGACAGGAACACCGGGGAGCTGTTTTTT. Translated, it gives CASSASRDRNTGELFF.

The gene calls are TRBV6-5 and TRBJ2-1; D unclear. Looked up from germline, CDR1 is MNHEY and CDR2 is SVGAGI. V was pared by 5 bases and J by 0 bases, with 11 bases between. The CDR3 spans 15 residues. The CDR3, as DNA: TGTGCCAGCAGTCCCGGGCCGTTCTCCTACAATGAGCAGTTCTTC. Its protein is CASSPGPFSYNEQFF.

CDR3 DNA sequence: TGTGCCAGCAGCCAAGATAGGAACAGCGATCAAGAGACCCAGTACTTC. This translates into CASSQDRNSDQETQYF. The chain carries TRBV14 and TRBJ2-5; D is unclear. The CDR3 consists of 16 residues. In germline, CDR1 is SGHDN, CDR2 FVKESK. V lost 0 bases and J 2 bases, leaving 13 bases between the germline ends.

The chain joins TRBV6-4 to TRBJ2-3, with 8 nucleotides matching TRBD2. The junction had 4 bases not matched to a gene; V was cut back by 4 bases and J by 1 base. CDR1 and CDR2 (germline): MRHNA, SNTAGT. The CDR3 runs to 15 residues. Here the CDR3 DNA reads TGTGCCAGCAGTGCCGGGGGGGCTCGCACAGATACGCAGTATTTT. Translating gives CASSAGGARTDTQYF.

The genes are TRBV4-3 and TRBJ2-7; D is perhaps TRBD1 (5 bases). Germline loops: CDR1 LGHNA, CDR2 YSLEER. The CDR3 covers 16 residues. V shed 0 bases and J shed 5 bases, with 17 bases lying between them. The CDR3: CASSQDNGQGSNEQYF. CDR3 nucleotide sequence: TGCGCCAGCAGCCAAGATAATGGGCAGGGATCAAACGAGCAGTACTTC.

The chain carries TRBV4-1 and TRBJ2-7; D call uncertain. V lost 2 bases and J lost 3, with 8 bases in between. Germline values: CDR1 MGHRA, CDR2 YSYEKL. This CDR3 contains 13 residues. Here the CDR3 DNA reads TGCGCCAGCAGCCAACAAAAGGACTACGAGCAGTACTTC. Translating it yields CASSQQKDYEQYF.

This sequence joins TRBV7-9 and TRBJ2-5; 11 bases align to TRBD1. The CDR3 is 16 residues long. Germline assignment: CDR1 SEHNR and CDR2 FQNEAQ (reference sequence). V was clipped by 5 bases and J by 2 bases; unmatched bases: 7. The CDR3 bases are TGTGCCAGCAGCACTCCCGGGACAGGGGGTCAAGAGACCCAGTACTTC. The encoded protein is CASSTPGTGGQETQYF.

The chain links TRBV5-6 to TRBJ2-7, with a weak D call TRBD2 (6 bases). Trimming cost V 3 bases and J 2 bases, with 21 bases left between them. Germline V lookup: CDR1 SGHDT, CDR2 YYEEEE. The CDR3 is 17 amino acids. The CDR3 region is CASSSPSRGGPAYEQYF. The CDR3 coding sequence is TGTGCCAGCAGCTCACCTTCTAGGGGAGGCCCGGCCTACGAGCAGTACTTC.

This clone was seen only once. In nucleotides, the CDR3 is TGTGCCAGCAGTTTGGATCGGTATCACGAGCAGTACTTC. Protein product: CASSLDRYHEQYF. The rearrangement links TRBV6-5 to TRBJ2-7; D unclear. V shed 4 bases and J shed 5 bases, with 12 bases lying between them. Germline CDR1 MNHEY, CDR2 SVGAGI. There are 13 residues in the CDR3.

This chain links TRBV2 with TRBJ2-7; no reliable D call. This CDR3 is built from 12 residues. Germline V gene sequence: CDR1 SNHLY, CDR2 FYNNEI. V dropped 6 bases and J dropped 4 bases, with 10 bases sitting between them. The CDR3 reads CASRGVVYEQYF. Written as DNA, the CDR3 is TGTGCCAGCAGGGGTGTTGTGTACGAGCAGTACTTC. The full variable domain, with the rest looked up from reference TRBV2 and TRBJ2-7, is EPEVTQTPSHQVTQMGQEVILRCVPISNHLYFYWYRQILGQKVEFLVSFYNNEISEKSEIFDDQFSVERPDGSNFTLKIRSTKLEDSAMYFCASRGVVYEQYFGPGTRLTVT.

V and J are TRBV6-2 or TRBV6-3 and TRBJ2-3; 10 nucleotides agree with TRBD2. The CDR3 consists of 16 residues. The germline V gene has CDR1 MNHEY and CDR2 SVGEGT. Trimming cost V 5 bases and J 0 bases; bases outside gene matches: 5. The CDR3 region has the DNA TGTGCCAGCAGTGGGAGCGGGAGGGCTAGCACAGATACGCAGTATTTT. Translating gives CASSGSGRASTDTQYF.

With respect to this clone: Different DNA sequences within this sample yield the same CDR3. In nucleotides, the CDR3 is TGTGCCTGGAGTCCCCAGGGAACTGAAGCTTTCTTT. It translates to CAWSPQGTEAFF. The chain has TRBV30 and TRBJ1-1; maybe TRBD1 (5 bases). The germline V and J ends were trimmed by 2 bases and 5 bases, with 9 bases remaining between them. The CDR3 totals 12 residues. The V gene's germline CDR1 is GTSNPN and CDR2 SVGIG (reference sequence).

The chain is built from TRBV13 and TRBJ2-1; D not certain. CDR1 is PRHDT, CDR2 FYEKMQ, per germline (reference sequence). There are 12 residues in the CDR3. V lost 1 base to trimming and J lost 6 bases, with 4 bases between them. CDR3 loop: CASSLVPNEQFF. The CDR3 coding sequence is TGTGCCAGCAGCTTAGTGCCCAATGAGCAGTTCTTC.

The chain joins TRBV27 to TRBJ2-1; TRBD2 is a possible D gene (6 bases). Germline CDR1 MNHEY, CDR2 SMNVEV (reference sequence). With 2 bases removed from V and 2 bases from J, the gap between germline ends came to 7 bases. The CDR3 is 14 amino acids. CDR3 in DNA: TGTGCCAGCAGTTTAGGGACTCCCTACAATGAGCAGTTCTTC. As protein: CASSLGTPYNEQFF.

The DNA of the CDR3 is TGTGCCAGCACCACTCCGGGACTCCCTCAGGAGACCCAGTACTTC. Translated, it gives CASTTPGLPQETQYF. The rearrangement links TRBV28 to TRBJ2-5, with a tentative D call TRBD2 (6 bases). The germline CDR1 and CDR2 sequences are MDHEN and SYDVKM. V lost 7 bases and J 5 bases, leaving 20 bases between the germline ends. This CDR3 region has 15 residues.

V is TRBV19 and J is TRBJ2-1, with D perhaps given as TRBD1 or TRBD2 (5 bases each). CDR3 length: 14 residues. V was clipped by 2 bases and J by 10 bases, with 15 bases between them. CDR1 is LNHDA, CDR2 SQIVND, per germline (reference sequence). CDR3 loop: CASSIKTAVGEQFF. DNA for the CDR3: TGTGCCAGTAGTATAAAGACAGCGGTTGGAGAGCAGTTCTTC.